A selection of T cell receptor beta chains follows, all from one sample in a study of blood T cell repertoires in COVID-19. Data came from immunoSEQ multiplex PCR; TCRdb stores just in-frame clones and leaves some out. Here the sample spans 70,000 to 80,000 clones, more than 85% being singletons. Sequenced sample: peripheral blood. The receptor set was obtained from a woman aged 55 to 70 with active COVID-19. Both conserved end residues are part of each CDR3. A D gene is named only where the DNA matches it firmly. Expanded clones are given a class, and other clones once, few, many or no size at all.

CDR3aa,CDR3nt,abundance,d_gene,v_gene,j_gene
CASSSPVALGARKQYF,TGTGCCAGCAGTTCCCCTGTAGCCCTGGGGGCAAGGAAGCAGTATTTT,-,-,TRBV28,TRBJ2-3
CATRQGAILRSTNEKLFF,TGCGCCACCAGACAGGGGGCCATCCTACGATCAACTAATGAAAAACTGTTTTTT,-,TRBD1,TRBV4-1,TRBJ1-4
CASSQGASTEAFF,TGTGCCAGCAGCCAGGGGGCTAGCACTGAAGCTTTCTTT,once,TRBD1,TRBV27,TRBJ1-1
CASSPGGAINQPQHF,TGTGCCAGCTCACCAGGTGGGGCCATCAATCAGCCCCAGCATTTT,few,-,TRBV18,TRBJ1-5
CASTGPLEAQYF,TGTGCCTCGACAGGGCCCCTCGAGGCCCAGTACTTC,-,TRBD1,TRBV6-5,TRBJ2-5
CASRNRGGLETQYF,TGTGCCAGCAGGAATAGAGGGGGCTTAGAGACCCAGTACTTC,-,TRBD1,TRBV2,TRBJ2-5
CASSFKTSGSGIYEQYF,TGTGCCAGCAGTTTTAAGACTAGCGGGAGTGGTATCTACGAGCAGTACTTC,-,TRBD2,TRBV28,TRBJ2-7
CASSLGTGPYGYTF,TGTGCCAGCAGCTTAGGGACAGGGCCTTATGGCTACACCTTC,-,TRBD1,TRBV7-8,TRBJ1-2
CASSSYRGSGRAYETQYF,TGTGCCAGCAGTTCCTACCGGGGTAGCGGGAGGGCCTATGAGACCCAGTACTTC,-,TRBD2,TRBV28,TRBJ2-5
CASSSGQGSSPLHF,TGTGCCAGCAGTTCAGGACAGGGGTCTTCACCCCTCCACTTT,-,TRBD1,TRBV27,TRBJ1-6
CAIRGTGGNGYTF,TGTGCCATCAGAGGGACAGGGGGAAATGGCTACACCTTC,once,TRBD1,TRBV10-3,TRBJ1-2
CASSPTHSSTNEKLFF,TGCGCCAGCAGCCCGACCCACAGTTCAACTAATGAAAAACTGTTTTTT,-,-,TRBV5-1,TRBJ1-4
CASSSLRAQYF,TGTGCCAGCAGTTCATTACGCGCGCAGTATTTT,-,-,TRBV28,TRBJ2-3
CASRVGTDTYEQYF,TGTGCCAGCAGAGTGGGGACAGATACCTACGAGCAGTACTTC,-,TRBD1,TRBV6-5,TRBJ2-7
CSVAWQGNTIYF,TGCAGCGTTGCGTGGCAGGGGAACACCATATATTTT,-,-,TRBV29-1,TRBJ1-3
CASSTRDRGLYGYTF,TGCGCCAGCAGCACCCGGGACAGGGGCCTCTATGGCTACACCTTC,-,TRBD1,TRBV5-1,TRBJ1-2
CASSRLAIYEQYF,TGTGCCAGCAGCCGTCTAGCCATCTACGAGCAGTACTTC,-,-,TRBV6-2/TRBV6-3,TRBJ2-7
CASSQGQGEYGYTF,TGTGCCAGCAGTCAAGGACAGGGGGAGTATGGCTACACCTTC,-,TRBD1,TRBV6-6,TRBJ1-2
CASSFRRTGSMETQYF,TGTGCCAGCAGCTTTCGAAGGACAGGGAGTATGGAGACCCAGTACTTC,-,TRBD1,TRBV7-8,TRBJ2-5
CAISDSGGFAYEQYF,TGTGCCATCAGTGATTCGGGGGGCTTCGCCTACGAGCAGTACTTC,-,-,TRBV10-3,TRBJ2-7
CASSPTQGARADEQFF,TGTGCCAGCAGTCCCACCCAAGGGGCCCGGGCCGATGAGCAGTTCTTC,-,-,TRBV28,TRBJ2-1
CATSRTVTGNTIYF,TGTGCCACCAGCAGAACAGTAACTGGAAACACCATATATTTT,few,-,TRBV15,TRBJ1-3